These 7 T cell receptor beta chains were all obtained from the same sample, sequenced in a study of PD-L1 blockade in urothelial cancer. Sequencing used immunoSEQ multiplex PCR; TCRdb keeps in-frame clones, though not all of them. Among about 45,000 clones listed, over 75% were seen once. Time point given: pretreatment peripheral blood. Material: PBMCs, obtained around atezolizumab (anti-PD-L1) treatment. These receptors were taken from a donor at least 40 years old with urothelial cancer.

V and J are TRBV11-2 and TRBJ2-5; 9 bases match TRBD2. The germline CDR1 and CDR2 sequences are SGHAT and FQNNGV. CDR3 length equals 15 residues. V shed 1 base, J shed 5 bases, and the junction held 5 bases outside the gene matches. CDR3 region: CASSLVGGRGETQYF. The CDR3 DNA follows: TGTGCCAGCAGCTTAGTGGGCGGGAGGGGGGAGACCCAGTACTTC. Supplemented by reference TRBV11-2 and TRBJ2-5, the full variable domain reads EAGVAQSPRYKIIEKRQSVAFWCNPISGHATLYWYQQILGQGPKLLIQFQNNGVVDDSQLPKDRFSAERLKGVDSTLKIQPAKLEDSAVYLCASSLVGGRGETQYFGPGTRLLVL.

The DNA for the CDR3 is TGTGCCAGCAGCTTTGACAGGAGAAATTATGGCTACACCTTC. Translation: CASSFDRRNYGYTF. The V and J genes are TRBV7-2 and TRBJ1-2, with TRBD1 as a possible D gene (6 bases). Trimming shortened V by 3 bases and J by 5 bases, and 13 bases separated the two germline ends. CDR1 is SGHTA and CDR2 is FQGNSA in the germline V gene. The CDR3 sequence is 14 residues long.

The chain recombines TRBV9 with TRBJ2-5; 8 bases match TRBD2. Trimming at V came to 3 bases and at J to 4 bases, leaving 14 bases not matched to a gene. CDR3 length: 17 amino acids. Germline lookup yields CDR1 SGDLS and CDR2 YYNGEE. Here the CDR3 reads CASSAGGASGFGETQYF. For the CDR3, the DNA is TGTGCCAGCAGCGCCGGAGGGGCTAGCGGGTTCGGAGAGACCCAGTACTTC.

Only one count was recorded for this clone. The chain links TRBV6-1 to TRBJ2-2; TRBD2 is a possible D gene (6 bases). The CDR3 is 15 amino acids. The germline CDR1 and CDR2 sequences are MNHNS and SASEGT. V was shortened by 4 bases and J by 5 bases, with 14 bases between the two germline ends. The CDR3 DNA follows: TGTGCCAGCAGTGGGGGGACTTCTGGAACCGGGGAGCTGTTTTTT. Residues: CASSGGTSGTGELFF.

The chain couples TRBV29-1 to TRBJ1-1; no definite D call. The germline V gene encodes CDR1 SQVTM and CDR2 ANQGSEA. The V end lost 3 bases, the J end lost 4 bases, and 18 bases lay between the germline ends. The CDR3 is 15 residues long. CDR3 sequence reads: CSVEGQYGVGTEAFF. The CDR3 DNA is TGCAGCGTTGAGGGTCAATATGGAGTTGGCACTGAAGCTTTCTTT. The full variable domain, in which reference TRBV29-1 and TRBJ1-1 provide the parts outside the CDR3, is SAVISQKPSRDICQRGTSLTIQCQVDSQVTMMFWYRQQPGQSLTLIATANQGSEATYESGFVIDKFPISRPNLTFSTLTVSNMSPEDSSIYLCSVEGQYGVGTEAFFGQGTRLTVV.

This chain links TRBV6-1 with TRBJ2-2; D might be TRBD2 (5 bases). V lost 3 bases, J lost 5 bases, and 13 bases lay in between. Germline CDR1 is MNHNS and CDR2 is SASEGT. The CDR3 is 15 residues long. The CDR3 DNA sequence: TGTGCCAGCAGTGACCGGGTTCCGGGGACCGGGGAGCTGTTTTTT. Translated, it gives CASSDRVPGTGELFF.

The V gene is TRBV27, the J gene TRBJ1-1; D is possibly TRBD1 (6 bases). CDR1 and CDR2 (germline): MNHEY, SMNVEV (reference sequence). V lost 5 bases, J lost 4 bases, and 14 bases lay in between. The CDR3 loop spans 14 amino acids. For the CDR3, the DNA is TGTGCCAGCAGTCTCCCAGGGGTCCTCACTGAAGCTTTCTTT. Encoded protein: CASSLPGVLTEAFF.